Listed here is a single T cell receptor beta chain. What it binds is not known. This same CDR3 is encoded by further DNA sequences in the sample. DNA at around 190 ng, around 30,000 T cell genomes, went into sorted-subset replicate PCRs. The table came from immunoSEQ multiplex PCR; TCRdb's copy has only in-frame clones and leaves some out. The table records roughly 2,000,000 clones, 85% to 95% of them present only once. This sample is drawn from a study of shared clonotypes between healthy human individuals. Naive-designated CD8 cells lacked CD45RO, were positively enriched for CCR7, and omitted terminally differentiated effector memory CD45RA+ cells. The study, taken as a whole, reports: It was observed that about 5% of naive CD4 clonotypes were shared across several donors. Estimated richness values were generally larger in naive subsets than in memory subsets.

The sequence came from a man younger than 35 in good health. Some clones in this sample may be carry-over from other donors' samples. What was sequenced was naive CD8+ T cells from PBMCs.

The CDR3 region has the DNA TGTGCCAGCTCAAGCAGGAGCTCCTACAATGAGCAGTTCTTC. Residues: CASSSRSSYNEQFF. V usage is TRBV27 and J usage is TRBJ2-1; D remains unclear. In germline, CDR1 is MNHEY, CDR2 SMNVEV (reference sequence). The V and J ends lost 8 bases and 0 bases respectively, with 11 bases between them. The CDR3 has 14 residues.